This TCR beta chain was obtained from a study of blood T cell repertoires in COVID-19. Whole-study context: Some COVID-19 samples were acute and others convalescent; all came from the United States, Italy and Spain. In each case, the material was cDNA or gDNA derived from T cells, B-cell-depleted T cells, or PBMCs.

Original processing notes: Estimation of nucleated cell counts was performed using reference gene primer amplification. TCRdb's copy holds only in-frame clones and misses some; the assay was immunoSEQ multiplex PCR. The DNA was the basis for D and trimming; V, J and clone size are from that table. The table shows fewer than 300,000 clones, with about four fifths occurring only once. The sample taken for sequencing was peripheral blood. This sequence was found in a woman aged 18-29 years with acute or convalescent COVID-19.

CDR3 sequence: CASSVTVNTEAFF. As DNA, the CDR3 is TGTGCCAGCAGCGTGACAGTTAACACTGAAGCTTTCTTT. The chain carries TRBV7-9 and TRBJ1-1; D may be TRBD1 (5 bases). Germline V lookup: CDR1 SEHNR, CDR2 FQNEAQ (reference sequence). Trimming pared 5 bases from V and 2 bases from J, leaving 9 bases between. The CDR3 is 13 amino acids. The variable domain in full, with the rest retrieved from reference TRBV7-9 and TRBJ1-1, is DTGVSQNPRHKITKRGQNVTFRCDPISEHNRLYWYRQTLGQGPEFLTYFQNEAQLEKSRLLSDRFSAERPKGSFSTLEIQRTEQGDSAMYLCASSVTVNTEAFFGQGTRLTVV.